This entry concerns a single T cell receptor (beta chain). The source of the sample is a study of T cell changes during pregnancy in multiple sclerosis. The germline V gene encodes CDR1 LNHDA and CDR2 SQIVND (reference sequence). The V and J ends lost 1 base and 10 bases respectively, with 8 bases between them. The CDR3 is 12 residues long. Only in-frame clones appear in the TCRdb table, and some are missing; sequencing was by immunoSEQ multiplex PCR. The table has some 64,000 clones, 92% seen once. Material: peripheral blood, obtained in the first trimester of pregnancy. V and J are TRBV19 and TRBJ2-1; a weak D match, TRBD2 (5 bases). This clonotype originated in a female donor with multiple sclerosis, enrolled in a pregnancy study. CDR3 protein: CASSIGTGEQFF. The CDR3 DNA sequence: TGTGCCAGTAGTATAGGAACGGGGGAGCAGTTCTTC.